A selection of T cell receptor beta chains follows, all from one sample in a study of T cells in Graves' hyperthyroidism and ophthalmopathy. TCRdb processed the multiplex PCR reads anew with MiXCR; each CDR3 protein has one entry. The table has a few hundred thousand distinct CDR3 sequences, around 13% seen once. Sequencing was performed on blood. These receptors were taken from a woman aged 25 to 39 with Graves' hyperthyroidism that later progressed to Graves' ophthalmopathy. Both conserved end residues are part of each CDR3. Fields, in order: V gene, J gene, CDR3 protein.

TRBV20-1	TRBJ1-1	CSASRAGLGTEAFF
TRBV6-1	TRBJ1-2	CASGQGGMQGYGYTF
TRBV12-3/TRBV12-4	TRBJ2-2	CASIRWAGEDTGELFF
TRBV9	TRBJ2-1	CASSVSSGLSSYNEQFF
TRBV5-1	TRBJ2-2	CASSFELSAGELFF
TRBV30	TRBJ2-1	CAWSTGLGEQFF
TRBV4-3	TRBJ2-1	CASSQVLAGVQFF
TRBV5-1	TRBJ2-1	CASSLGLAGGPWGNEQFF
TRBV12-3/TRBV12-4	TRBJ2-3	CASSLDLRGLAGAADTQYF
TRBV7-6	TRBJ2-7	CASSGADFRSEQYF
TRBV25-1	TRBJ2-2	CASSEFAGGPGELFF
TRBV6-1	TRBJ1-1	CASSEAPLRHTEAFF
TRBV27	TRBJ2-1	CASRTAGGPYNEQFF
TRBV7-6	TRBJ2-5	CASSLAQGISGRRTHTEKETQYF
TRBV6-2/TRBV6-3	TRBJ2-1	CASSYNFYNEQFF
TRBV2	TRBJ2-1	CASGTSGYNEQFF
TRBV9	TRBJ2-2	CASSGTGNTGKLFF
TRBV5-1	TRBJ2-3	CASSLALASATDTQYF
TRBV29-1	TRBJ1-1	CSAQPSLAGNTEAFF
TRBV6-1	TRBJ1-6	CASTVRGRDSPLHF
TRBV7-3	TRBJ2-7	CASSLTSGDSYEQYF
TRBV24-1	TRBJ1-3	CATGSGNTIYF
TRBV5-1	TRBJ2-1	CASSTHTSGSSYNEQFF
TRBV10-3	TRBJ2-6	CATNDRAASGANVLTF
TRBV6-1	TRBJ2-7	CASISGTGSSYEQYF
TRBV29-1	TRBJ1-2	CSVSGRLELGYTF
TRBV6-5	TRBJ2-1	CASSYSPSGSRYEQFF
TRBV10-3	TRBJ2-1	CATLSSGNEQFF
TRBV27	TRBJ1-1	CASSRAGTGILNTEAFF
TRBV10-3	TRBJ2-7	CAISARTSGMSSYEQYF
TRBV6-1	TRBJ1-2	CASRDAGGYTF
TRBV4-2	TRBJ1-5	CASSQDAEPQHF
TRBV7-9	TRBJ2-3	CASTSTDTQYF
TRBV3-1	TRBJ2-7	CASSQARRDEQYF
TRBV6-1	TRBJ1-2	CAARGAQGNGYTF
TRBV15	TRBJ2-1	CATSNQGDSEQFF
TRBV4-3	TRBJ2-2	CASSQAGGLAGGNENTGELFF
TRBV20-1	TRBJ1-5	CSARRGQGVQPQHF
TRBV2	TRBJ2-5	CASSDQGETQYF
TRBV7-3	TRBJ1-1	CASSSAGTRNTEAFF
TRBV20-1	TRBJ2-6	CSASRGNGRTYSGANVLTF
TRBV3-1	TRBJ2-7	CASGNLAGVVYEQYF
TRBV15	TRBJ1-1	CATSTPPAAEAFF
TRBV7-2	TRBJ2-7	CASSLPRQTPYEQYF
TRBV29-1	TRBJ1-1	CSVADLDWGGNNEAFF
TRBV12-5	TRBJ2-1	CASGLSPGSGGNEQFF